This TCR beta chain was retrieved from a study of T cell responses to AZD1222 COVID-19 vaccine. The study's findings and limits: The repertoires were collected only after the peak T cell response.

Remarks on this clone: Its antigen is as yet unknown.

The CDR3 length is 15 residues. Trimming removed 0 bases from V and 5 bases from J, with 13 bases in between. Per the germline V gene, CDR1 is SEHNR and CDR2 is FQNEAQ (reference sequence). This table comes from immunoSEQ multiplex PCR, and its TCRdb copy is limited to in-frame clones, with some not included. The table lists 200,000 to 250,000 clones, under 95% of them singletons. The sequenced sample was peripheral blood, obtained on day 0 of MenACWY control vaccination. The TCR comes from an adult in good health. The chain links TRBV7-9 to TRBJ1-1; possibly TRBD1 for D (5 bases). The CDR3 region is CASSLAIGGGTEAFF. CDR3 nucleotides: TGTGCCAGCAGCTTAGCCATTGGGGGAGGGACTGAAGCTTTCTTT.